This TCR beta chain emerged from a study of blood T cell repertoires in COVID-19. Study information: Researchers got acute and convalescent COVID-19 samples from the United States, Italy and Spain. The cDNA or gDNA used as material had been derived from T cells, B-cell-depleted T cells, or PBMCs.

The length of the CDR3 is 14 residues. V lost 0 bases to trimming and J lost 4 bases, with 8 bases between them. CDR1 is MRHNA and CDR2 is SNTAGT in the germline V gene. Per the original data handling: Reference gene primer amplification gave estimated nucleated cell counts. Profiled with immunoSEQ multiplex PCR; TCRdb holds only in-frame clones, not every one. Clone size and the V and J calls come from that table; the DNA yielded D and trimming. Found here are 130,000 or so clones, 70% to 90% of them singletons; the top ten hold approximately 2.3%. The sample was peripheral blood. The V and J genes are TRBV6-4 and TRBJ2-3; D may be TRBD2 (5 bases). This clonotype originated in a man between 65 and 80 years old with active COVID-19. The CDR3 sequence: CASSDSPGADTQYF. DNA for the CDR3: TGTGCCAGCAGTGACTCCCCCGGGGCAGATACGCAGTATTTT.